These T cell receptor beta chains were read from a single sample in a study of T cells in Graves' hyperthyroidism and ophthalmopathy. From the multiplex PCR reads, TCRdb called clonotypes with MiXCR, one entry per CDR3 protein. The table shows around 56,000 distinct CDR3 sequences, with about 57% occurring only once. The specimen was blood. Every receptor here comes from a woman in her fifties or sixties with Graves' ophthalmopathy. The CDR3 runs from the conserved cysteine through the conserved F or W. The order of the fields is J gene, clone size, D gene, V gene, CDR3 DNA, CDR3 protein. A D gene is named only where the DNA matches it firmly. The size field is filled for only some rows; it gives once, few, many or a size class.

>TRBJ2-7|many|-|TRBV15
TGTGCCACCAGCAGAGATAAGCCCTCCTACTACGAGCAGTACTTC
CATSRDKPSYYEQYF
>TRBJ2-2|-|TRBD1|TRBV9
TGTGCCAGCAACCCCGGGACAGGGAACACCGGGGAGCTGTTTTTT
CASNPGTGNTGELFF
>TRBJ1-2|few|TRBD1|TRBV20-1
TGCAGTGCTAGCCGACAGGGGGCGCGTGGCTACACCTTC
CSASRQGARGYTF
>TRBJ2-6|medium-sized|-|TRBV29-1
TGCAGCGGGCAGGTAGATGGGGCCAACGTCCTGACTTTC
CSGQVDGANVLTF
>TRBJ1-1|-|TRBD1|TRBV7-9
TGTGCCAGCAGCTTAGCCTGGGACAGGGTTGAGTTCGTTGGAACTGAAGCTTTCTTT
CASSLAWDRVEFVGTEAFF
>TRBJ2-2|many|-|TRBV11-2
TGTGCCAGCAGCTTTGGGGGGGGGCTGAACACCGGGGAGCTGTTTTTT
CASSFGGGLNTGELFF
>TRBJ1-5|-|-|TRBV25-1
TGTGCCAGCAGTGGTAACAGGGTAGGATATCAGCCCCAGCATTTT
CASSGNRVGYQPQHF
>TRBJ2-1|-|TRBD2|TRBV12-3/TRBV12-4
TGTGCCAGCAGTTTATCTAGCGGGAGTTATGAGCAGTTCTTC
CASSLSSGSYEQFF
>TRBJ2-6|-|-|TRBV12-3/TRBV12-4
TGTGCCAGCAGTTTTGGTCGGGGACCCAACGTCCTGACTTTC
CASSFGRGPNVLTF
>TRBJ1-3|-|-|TRBV20-1
TGCAGTGCTAGGAATGCGGGAAACACCATATATTTT
CSARNAGNTIYF
>TRBJ2-3|-|TRBD1|TRBV12-3/TRBV12-4
TGTGCCAGCAGACAATTCCCCCAGGACAGGGTGGCAGATACGCAGTATTTT
CASRQFPQDRVADTQYF